The 17 T cell receptor beta chains listed next were all sequenced from one sample in a study of T cell responses to AZD1222 COVID-19 vaccine. Sequencing was performed with immunoSEQ multiplex PCR; in TCRdb, only in-frame clones are kept and a portion is missing. The data hold about 130,000 clones, with roughly nine tenths observed a single time. Sequenced here: peripheral blood, sampled on day 0 of AZD1222 vaccination. These receptors came from an adult in good health.

The V call is TRBV2, the J call TRBJ1-1; no clear D gene. Between the trimmed V and J ends, which lost 2 bases and 0 bases, there was a span of 13 bases. This CDR3 region has 16 residues. From germline, CDR1 is SNHLY and CDR2 FYNNEI. CDR3 nucleotide sequence: TGTGCCAGCAGTGAACATGGAGAGGTTCTGAACACTGAAGCTTTCTTT. As protein: CASSEHGEVLNTEAFF.

The gene calls are TRBV7-2 and TRBJ2-2; 9 positions match TRBD2. Germline lookup yields CDR1 SGHTA and CDR2 FQGNSA. V trimming: 4 bases; J trimming: 1 base; junction bases outside the gene matches: 4. The CDR3 contains 16 residues. The CDR3 DNA reads as TGTGCCAGCAGCTGGGCGGGGGGGCGGAACACCGGGGAGCTGTTTTTT. Translation gives CASSWAGGRNTGELFF.

J is TRBJ1-2 and V is TRBV11-2, with 10 bases aligning to TRBD1. Germline V gene sequence: CDR1 SGHAT, CDR2 FQNNGV. The V and J ends lost 4 bases and 4 bases, in that order; junction bases with no gene match: 18. The CDR3 has 19 amino acids. In nucleotides, the CDR3 is TGTGCCAGCAGCTACCCTCCGGGACAGGGGCCCCCACTAGGCTATGGCTACACCTTC. Its translation: CASSYPPGQGPPLGYGYTF. Variable domain in full (rest from reference TRBV11-2 and TRBJ1-2): EAGVAQSPRYKIIEKRQSVAFWCNPISGHATLYWYQQILGQGPKLLIQFQNNGVVDDSQLPKDRFSAERLKGVDSTLKIQPAKLEDSAVYLCASSYPPGQGPPLGYGYTFGSGTRLTVV.

The chain combines TRBV5-4 with TRBJ2-3; TRBD2 agrees at 14 bases. Trimming took 4 bases from V and 4 from J; bases not matched to a gene: 14. The CDR3 runs 19 residues. Germline CDR1 SGHNT, CDR2 YYREEE (reference sequence). CDR3 sequence (DNA): TGTGCCAGCAGCGGCGGACTAGCGGGGGGCCGAACCGCTGCAGATACGCAGTATTTT. It specifies CASSGGLAGGRTAADTQYF.

The J gene is TRBJ2-7, the V gene TRBV11-2; D not resolved. The germline V gene encodes CDR1 SGHAT and CDR2 FQNNGV. The CDR3 spans 14 residues. Trimming shortened V by 5 bases and J by 6 bases, and 17 bases separated the two germline ends. The CDR3 DNA follows: TGTGCCAGCAGCCCCGCAGGACCGCTGGTCGAGCAGTACTTC. Protein: CASSPAGPLVEQYF.

The chain links TRBV27 to TRBJ2-5, with D maybe TRBD1 (5 bases). The CDR3 runs to 14 residues. Trimming stripped 6 bases from V and 3 bases from J, with 14 bases between. The germline CDR1 and CDR2 sequences are MNHEY and SMNVEV (reference sequence). The DNA for the CDR3 is TGTGCCAGCAGCCAGAAATGGGGCAAAGAGACCCAGTACTTC. Translated, it gives CASSQKWGKETQYF.

This chain connects TRBV7-2 to TRBJ1-2; D is undetermined. The germline V gene has CDR1 SGHTA and CDR2 FQGNSA. The CDR3 sequence is 14 residues long. V gave up 5 bases and J gave up 8 bases, with 18 bases separating them. In nucleotides, the CDR3 is TGTGCCAGCAGCCGGTTGAGCGGGAGTCGGGGCTACACCTTC. The encoded protein is CASSRLSGSRGYTF. The full variable domain, with the rest looked up from reference TRBV7-2 and TRBJ1-2, is GAGVSQSPSNKVTEKGKDVELRCDPISGHTALYWYRQSLGQGLEFLIYFQGNSAPDKSGLPSDRFSAERTGGSVSTLTIQRTQQEDSAVYLCASSRLSGSRGYTFGSGTRLTVV.

This chain joins TRBV7-2 and TRBJ1-6, with D perhaps TRBD1 (6 bases). The V end was cut by 3 bases, the J end by 9 bases, with 12 bases between. The CDR3 has 14 residues. CDR1 and CDR2 from the germline V gene are SGHTA and FQGNSA. The CDR3 sequence is CASSFTGLGSPLHF. The CDR3 DNA reads as TGTGCCAGCAGCTTTACAGGGCTAGGTTCACCCCTCCACTTT.

V and J are TRBV19 and TRBJ1-5; TRBD1 is a possible D gene (5 bases). Trimming cost V 7 bases and J 7 bases, with 23 bases left between them. The CDR3 extends over 16 amino acids. Germline CDR1 and CDR2: LNHDA and SQIVND (reference sequence). This CDR3 reads CASTRTPPGGDQPQHF. CDR3 nucleotides: TGTGCCAGTACCCGAACCCCTCCCGGGGGGGACCAGCCCCAGCATTTT.

The chain joins TRBV4-1 to TRBJ1-4; no reliable D call. The germline V gene has CDR1 MGHRA and CDR2 YSYEKL. Trimming cost V 0 bases and J 0 bases, with 5 bases left between them. CDR3 length equals 15 residues. This CDR3 reads CASSQDEATNEKLFF. In DNA, the CDR3 is TGCGCCAGCAGCCAAGATGAGGCAACTAATGAAAAACTGTTTTTT.

The V and J genes are TRBV10-1 and TRBJ2-3, with TRBD2 identical over 10 bases. The CDR3 is made up of 14 amino acids. V shed 11 bases, J shed 5 bases, and the junction held 10 bases outside the gene matches. The germline V gene encodes CDR1 WNHNN and CDR2 SYGVQD (reference sequence). CDR3 in DNA: TGCGCCTCTCGTCGCCCTAGCGGGGGAGATACGCAGTATTTT. Protein sequence: CASRRPSGGDTQYF.

The CDR3 region has the DNA TGCGCCAGCAGTGAGTCGGGCAGGATTTACGAGCAGTACTTC. This codes for CASSESGRIYEQYF. The chain links TRBV10-2 to TRBJ2-7; D gene ambiguous. Per the germline V gene, CDR1 is WSHSY and CDR2 is SAAADI. With 0 bases removed from V and 4 bases from J, the gap between germline ends came to 10 bases. This CDR3 region has 14 residues.

This clone has just one count. One junction end does not reproduce the germline sequence, and a read error may be involved. The chain combines TRBV28 with TRBJ1-5; D possibly corresponds to TRBD1 (6 bases). The CDR3 loop spans 11 amino acids. Looked up from germline, CDR1 is MDHEN and CDR2 is SYDVKM. The CDR3 sequence is CASSGGDTQHF. The CDR3 region has the DNA TGTGCCAGCAGTGGGGGGGACACCCAACATTTT. The whole variable domain, filled in from reference TRBV28 and TRBJ1-5, reads DVKVTQSSRYLVKRTGEKVFLECVQDMDHENMFWYRQDPGLGLRLIYFSYDVKMKEKGDIPEGYSVSREKKERFSLILESASTNQTSMYLCASSGGDTQHFGDGTRLSIL.

The chain carries TRBV11-2 and TRBJ1-5; D ambiguous. The ends were cut back, 5 bases at V and 0 bases at J, with 11 bases in the middle. Per the germline V gene, CDR1 is SGHAT and CDR2 is FQNNGV. The CDR3 contains 15 residues. CDR3 loop: CASSQDGNSNQPQHF. The CDR3 DNA sequence: TGTGCCAGCAGCCAGGACGGAAATAGCAATCAGCCCCAGCATTTT.

CDR3 DNA sequence: TGTGCCAGCAGTTACTCCCGCAGGGCCAACACCGGGGAGCTGTTTTTT. It yields the protein CASSYSRRANTGELFF. The chain is built from TRBV6-5 and TRBJ2-2; perhaps TRBD1 as D (5 bases). The CDR3 has 16 residues. V dropped 0 bases and J dropped 2 bases, with 10 bases sitting between them. The germline V gene has CDR1 MNHEY and CDR2 SVGAGI.

The V call is TRBV11-2, the J call TRBJ2-1; no reliable D call. Germline V gene data show CDR1 as SGHAT and CDR2 as FQNNGV. The ends were cut back, 3 bases at V and 8 bases at J, with 5 bases in the middle. The CDR3 contains 11 residues. The CDR3 loop is CASSFGHEQFF. DNA of the CDR3: TGTGCCAGCAGCTTCGGCCATGAGCAGTTCTTC.

The chain combines TRBV12-3 or TRBV12-4 with TRBJ2-5; D call uncertain. The CDR3 sequence is 13 residues long. The V end lost 7 bases, the J end lost 5 bases, and 14 bases lay between the germline ends. The CDR3 is CASTLSPHETQYF. The CDR3 coding sequence is TGTGCCAGCACCCTTTCCCCCCACGAGACCCAGTACTTC.